One and the same sample provided the 20 T cell receptor beta chains below, sequenced in a study of T cells in Graves' hyperthyroidism and ophthalmopathy. TCR beta CDR3 region amplification was performed from RNA transcripts. Carried out on the TCR CDR3, a first-round RT-PCR used the HTBI primer set. Using its own MiXCR run on the multiplex PCR reads, TCRdb lists one record per CDR3 protein. The data show approximately 600,000 distinct CDR3 sequences, 20% seen once. The specimen sequenced was blood. The receptors were gathered from a man aged 30 to 45 with Graves' ophthalmopathy.

V usage is TRBV6-2 or TRBV6-3 and J usage is TRBJ1-5, with D maybe TRBD1 (6 bases). This CDR3 contains 15 residues. Germline CDR1 reads MNHEY; CDR2 reads SVGEGT. V lost 6 bases, J lost 4 bases, and 16 bases lay in between. The CDR3 loop reads CASRGIQGRNQPQHF. The CDR3 DNA reads TGTGCCAGCAGGGGTATCCAGGGGCGGAATCAGCCCCAGCATTTT.

To note about this clonotype: At one boundary the junction diverges from the germline segment, which might be a read error. The chain links TRBV11-2 to TRBJ2-1, with a tentative D call TRBD1 (6 bases). The CDR3 is made up of 16 amino acids. Germline V gene lookup returns CDR1 SGHAT and CDR2 FQNNGV. CDR3 bases: TGTGCCAGCAGCTTAGTGGGACAAGGCTCCTACAGTGAGCAGTTCTTC. This translates into CASSLVGQGSYSEQFF.

This chain links TRBV10-3 with TRBJ2-7; 9 nucleotides agree with TRBD2. V trimming: 2 bases; J trimming: 2 bases; junction bases outside the gene matches: 4. Germline V gene lookup returns CDR1 ENHRY and CDR2 SYGVKD. CDR3 length equals 15 residues. The CDR3 reads CAISEETSGPYEQYF. The CDR3 DNA reads as TGTGCCATCAGTGAGGAGACTAGCGGCCCCTACGAGCAGTACTTC.

This clonotype occurred a few times. The J gene is TRBJ2-6, the V gene TRBV2; D unclear. Trimming cost V 4 bases and J 0 bases, with 7 bases left between them. The length of the CDR3 is 15 residues. Germline CDR1 and CDR2: SNHLY and FYNNEI. In DNA, the CDR3 is TGTGCCAGCAGTGTTCAAGCCTCTGGGGCCAACGTCCTGACTTTC. The encoded protein is CASSVQASGANVLTF.

The chain joins TRBV20-1 to TRBJ1-1, with D hard to call. V gave up 2 bases and J gave up 1 base, with 5 bases separating them. Germline V gene lookup returns CDR1 DFQATT and CDR2 SNEGSKA (reference sequence). The length of the CDR3 is 12 residues. CDR3 in amino acids: CSARQPNTEAFF. The CDR3 DNA follows: TGCAGTGCTAGACAGCCGAACACTGAAGCTTTCTTT.

This chain uses TRBV6-6 with TRBJ1-3; no clear D. V gave up 0 bases and J gave up 4 bases, with 4 bases separating them. Germline lookup yields CDR1 MNHNY and CDR2 SVGAGI (reference sequence). CDR3 length: 13 residues. CDR3 coding DNA: TGTGCCAGCAGTTACTCTCAAGGAAACACCATATATTTT. As protein: CASSYSQGNTIYF.

The table lists this clonotype with many counts. The J gene is TRBJ2-7, the V gene TRBV11-2; 11 nucleotides match TRBD1. The V and J ends lost 2 bases and 2 bases, in that order; junction bases with no gene match: 2. Germline CDR1 and CDR2: SGHAT and FQNNGV. The CDR3 has 15 amino acids. In DNA, the CDR3 is TGTGCCAGCAGCTTATCGGGACAGGGGGCCTACGAGCAGTACTTC. It codes for CASSLSGQGAYEQYF.

This clonotype has ten or more counts. This chain uses TRBV7-2 with TRBJ2-5; D is possibly TRBD2 (7 bases). V was pared by 2 bases and J by 2 bases, with 15 bases between. CDR1 is SGHTA and CDR2 is FQGNSA in the germline V gene. This CDR3 contains 16 residues. Here the CDR3 reads CASSLRGGKLQETQYF. The CDR3 DNA reads TGTGCCAGCAGCTTAAGGGGGGGAAAGCTACAAGAGACCCAGTACTTC.

The chain couples TRBV7-3 to TRBJ2-7, with TRBD2 matching 7 bases. After removal of 4 bases from V and 6 bases from J, the junction contained 6 bases not matched to a gene. Germline V gene data show CDR1 as SGHTA and CDR2 as FQGTGA. CDR3 length: 13 residues. CDR3 in amino acids: CASSSGPGGEQYF. CDR3 coding DNA: TGTGCCAGCAGCTCGGGACCGGGAGGCGAGCAGTACTTC.

The V and J genes are TRBV27 and TRBJ1-4; 7 bases line up with TRBD1. V shed 5 bases and J 1 base; nucleotides not matched to a gene: 4. The CDR3 length is 15 residues. Germline values: CDR1 MNHEY, CDR2 SMNVEV (reference sequence). This CDR3 reads CASSLRQGTNEKLFF. Here the CDR3 DNA reads TGTGCCAGCAGTCTCCGACAGGGAACTAATGAAAAACTGTTTTTT.

This rearrangement joins TRBV5-5 to TRBJ1-4; 10 nucleotides line up with TRBD1. The CDR3 covers 15 residues. V lost 3 bases and J lost 5; bases outside the gene matches: 4. The germline V gene encodes CDR1 SGHKS and CDR2 YYEKEE (reference sequence). CDR3 loop: CASSSPGQGNEKLFF. The CDR3 DNA reads TGTGCCAGCAGCTCACCGGGACAGGGGAATGAAAAACTGTTTTTT.

This chain joins TRBV7-9 and TRBJ2-3; 7 bases are shared with TRBD2. Trimming took 2 bases from V and 4 from J; bases not matched to a gene: 6. Germline lookup yields CDR1 SEHNR and CDR2 FQNEAQ (reference sequence). The CDR3 spans 15 residues. The CDR3 DNA reads TGTGCCAGCAGCTTAAGGGGACTATCGGCAGATACGCAGTATTTT. This encodes CASSLRGLSADTQYF. Combining the CDR3 with reference TRBV7-9 and TRBJ2-3 gives the whole variable domain DTGVSQNPRHKITKRGQNVTFRCDPISEHNRLYWYRQTLGQGPEFLTYFQNEAQLEKSRLLSDRFSAERPKGSFSTLEIQRTEQGDSAMYLCASSLRGLSADTQYFGPGTRLTVL.

This clonotype has just a few counts. J is TRBJ2-7 and V is TRBV5-1, with 7 bases that match TRBD2. CDR3 length equals 14 residues. The V gene end was trimmed by 2 bases and the J gene end by 1 base; junction bases not matched to a gene: 3. Germline V gives CDR1 SGHRS, CDR2 YFSETQ. CDR3 in amino acids: CASSFRGESYEQYF. The CDR3 bases are TGCGCCAGCAGCTTTCGGGGGGAGTCCTACGAGCAGTACTTC. Complete variable domain (other parts from reference TRBV5-1 and TRBJ2-7): KAGVTQTPRYLIKTRGQQVTLSCSPISGHRSVSWYQQTPGQGLQFLFEYFSETQRNKGNFPGRFSGRQFSNSRSEMNVSTLELGDSALYLCASSFRGESYEQYFGPGTRLTVT.

V usage is TRBV18 and J usage is TRBJ2-7, with no clear D. Germline CDR1 is KGHSH and CDR2 is LQKENI. Trimming shortened V by 0 bases and J by 6 bases, and 9 bases separated the two germline ends. The CDR3 runs to 13 residues. The CDR3 nucleotides read TGTGCCAGCTCACCACCTATGTTAGGCGAGCAGTACTTC. It encodes CASSPPMLGEQYF.

V gene TRBV9 combines with J gene TRBJ2-1; 7 bases match TRBD2. The V segment lost 0 bases and the J segment 0 bases; nucleotides outside the gene matches: 0. The CDR3 loop spans 15 amino acids. Germline-derived CDR1 and CDR2 are SGDLS and YYNGEE. The CDR3 reads CASSVGLASYNEQFF. CDR3 bases: TGTGCCAGCAGCGTAGGACTAGCCTCCTACAATGAGCAGTTCTTC.

The gene calls are TRBV27 and TRBJ2-7, with TRBD1 identical over 10 bases. From germline, CDR1 is MNHEY and CDR2 SMNVEV (reference sequence). There are 15 residues in the CDR3. Trimming cost V 5 bases and J 7 bases; bases outside gene matches: 11. The CDR3 reads CASSPHRQGADEQYF. The CDR3 DNA sequence: TGTGCCAGCAGTCCCCACCGACAGGGGGCGGATGAGCAGTACTTC.

The chain links TRBV4-1 to TRBJ2-1; D possibly matches TRBD1 or TRBD2 (5 bases each). V gave up 5 bases and J gave up 7 bases, with 18 bases separating them. Germline lookup yields CDR1 MGHRA and CDR2 YSYEKL. The CDR3 consists of 15 residues. CDR3 region: CASSFGTITRNEQFF. CDR3 DNA sequence: TGCGCCAGCAGCTTCGGGACGATTACTAGAAATGAGCAGTTCTTC.

This clonotype was observed a few times. The chain has TRBV6-1 and TRBJ2-6, with D maybe TRBD2 (5 bases). With 10 bases removed from V and 0 bases from J, the gap between germline ends came to 16 bases. The CDR3 loop spans 16 amino acids. The germline gives CDR1 MNHNS, CDR2 SASEGT. The CDR3 reads CATRRTGLSGANVLTF. CDR3 nucleotide sequence: TGTGCCACTCGCCGGACTGGACTCTCTGGGGCCAACGTCCTGACTTTC.

This sequence joins TRBV6-1 and TRBJ1-2, with no clear D. The CDR3 covers 13 residues. Per the germline V gene, CDR1 is MNHNS and CDR2 is SASEGT. The V end was cut by 2 bases, the J end by 8 bases, with 12 bases between. CDR3 DNA sequence: TGTGCCAGCAGTGAAAAGGGCCCCCCGGGCTACACCTTC. Translating gives CASSEKGPPGYTF.

This clonotype was recorded a few times. The rearrangement links TRBV12-3 or TRBV12-4 to TRBJ2-3; the D call may be TRBD1 or TRBD2 (5 bases each). This CDR3 region has 12 residues. With 6 bases removed from V and 5 bases from J, the gap between germline ends came to 9 bases. The CDR3 DNA sequence: TGTGCCAGCAGGGGGACGGGAGATACGCAGTATTTT. Translated, it gives CASRGTGDTQYF.